This TCR beta chain was retrieved from a study of OX40 agonist ivuxolimab in advanced cancers. The repertoire was sequenced with immunoSEQ multiplex PCR; TCRdb's copy has only in-frame clones and lacks some. The sample holds about 80,000 clones, around 86% seen once. The J segment lost 7 bases and the V segment lost 6 bases, leaving 4 bases of the junction unmatched. The CDR3 is 14 residues long. CDR1 is LNHDA and CDR2 is SQIVND in the germline V gene (reference sequence). This sequence was found in an adult with an advanced solid tumor such as melanoma, head and neck, liver or kidney cancer. Here the sequenced sample was CD4+ or CD8+ T cells sorted from blood, taken in a trial of the OX40 agonist ivuxolimab. This chain joins TRBV19 and TRBJ1-6; 9 nucleotides agree with TRBD1. The chain's CDR3 is CASRNDRGNSPLHF. In DNA form, the CDR3 reads TGTGCCAGTAGAAATGACAGGGGGAATTCACCCCTCCACTTT.